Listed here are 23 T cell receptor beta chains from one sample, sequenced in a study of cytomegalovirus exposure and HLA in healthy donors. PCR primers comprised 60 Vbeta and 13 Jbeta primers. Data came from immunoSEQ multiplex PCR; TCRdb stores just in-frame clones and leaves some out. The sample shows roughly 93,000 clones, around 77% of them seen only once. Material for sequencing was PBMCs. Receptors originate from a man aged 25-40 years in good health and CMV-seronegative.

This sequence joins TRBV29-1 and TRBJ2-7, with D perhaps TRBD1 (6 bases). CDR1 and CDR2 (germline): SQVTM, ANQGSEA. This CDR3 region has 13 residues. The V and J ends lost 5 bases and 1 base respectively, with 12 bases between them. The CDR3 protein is CSVSTGGSYEQYF. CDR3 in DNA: TGCAGCGTTTCGACAGGAGGATCCTACGAGCAGTACTTC.

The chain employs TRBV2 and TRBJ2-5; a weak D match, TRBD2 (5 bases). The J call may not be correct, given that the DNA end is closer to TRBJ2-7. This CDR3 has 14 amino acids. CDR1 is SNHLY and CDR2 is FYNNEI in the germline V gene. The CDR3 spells CASAGMLYSYEQYF. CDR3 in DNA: TGTGCCAGCGCCGGGATGCTATACTCCTACGAGCAGTACTTC.

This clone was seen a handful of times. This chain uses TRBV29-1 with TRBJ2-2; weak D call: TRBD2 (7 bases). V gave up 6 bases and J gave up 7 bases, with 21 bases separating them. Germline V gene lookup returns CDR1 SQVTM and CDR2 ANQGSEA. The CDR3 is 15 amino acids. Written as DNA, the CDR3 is TGCAGCGTCCCCTCGAGGGGGGGGGATGTCGGGGAGCTGTTTTTT. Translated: CSVPSRGGDVGELFF.

CDR3 protein: CASTTGGPSKNIQYF. The CDR3 DNA reads TGTGCCAGCACCACGGGGGGGCCGTCCAAAAACATTCAGTACTTC. J is TRBJ2-4 and V is TRBV4-2; 8 bases are a match to TRBD2. The CDR3 has 15 amino acids. Trimming at V came to 7 bases and at J to 2 bases, leaving 7 bases not matched to a gene. Germline CDR1 LGHNA, CDR2 YNFKEQ.

The CDR3 loop reads CAWSVLGSSYGYTF. The CDR3 nucleotides are TGTGCCTGGAGTGTACTAGGGTCTTCCTATGGCTACACCTTC. The gene calls are TRBV30 and TRBJ1-2; D call uncertain. There are 14 residues in the CDR3. The germline gives CDR1 GTSNPN, CDR2 SVGIG (reference sequence). V was trimmed by 0 bases and J by 4 bases, leaving 12 bases between them.

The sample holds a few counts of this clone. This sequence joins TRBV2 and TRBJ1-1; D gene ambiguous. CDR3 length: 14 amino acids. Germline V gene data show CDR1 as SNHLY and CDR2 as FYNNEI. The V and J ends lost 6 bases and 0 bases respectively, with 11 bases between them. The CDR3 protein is CASSESPMNTEAFF. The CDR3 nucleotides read TGTGCCAGCAGCGAATCCCCAATGAACACTGAAGCTTTCTTT.

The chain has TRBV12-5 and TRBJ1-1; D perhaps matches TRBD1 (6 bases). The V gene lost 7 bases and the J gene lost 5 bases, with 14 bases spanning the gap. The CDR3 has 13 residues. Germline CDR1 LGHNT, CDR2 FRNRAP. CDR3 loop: CASATDSETEAFF. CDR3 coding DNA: TGTGCTAGTGCCACGGACAGTGAGACTGAAGCTTTCTTT.

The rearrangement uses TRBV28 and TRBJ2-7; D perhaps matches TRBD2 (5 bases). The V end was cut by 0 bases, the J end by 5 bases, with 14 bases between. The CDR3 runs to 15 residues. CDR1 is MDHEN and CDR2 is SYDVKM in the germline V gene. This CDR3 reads CASSLWGSRLHEQYF. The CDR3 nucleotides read TGTGCCAGCAGTTTATGGGGGAGTCGTCTCCACGAGCAGTACTTC.

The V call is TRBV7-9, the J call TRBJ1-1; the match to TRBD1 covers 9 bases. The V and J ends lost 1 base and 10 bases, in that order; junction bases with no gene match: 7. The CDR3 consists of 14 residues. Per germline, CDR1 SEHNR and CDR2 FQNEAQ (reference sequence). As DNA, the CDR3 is TGTGCCAGCAGCTTAGTTACGGGACAGGGAACAGCTTTCTTT. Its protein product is CASSLVTGQGTAFF.

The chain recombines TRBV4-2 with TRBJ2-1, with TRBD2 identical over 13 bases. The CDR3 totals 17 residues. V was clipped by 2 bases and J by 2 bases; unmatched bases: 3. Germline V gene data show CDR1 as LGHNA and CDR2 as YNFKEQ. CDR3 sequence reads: CASSQQTSGGPYNEQFF. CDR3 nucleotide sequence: TGTGCCAGCAGCCAACAGACTAGCGGGGGGCCCTACAATGAGCAGTTCTTC.

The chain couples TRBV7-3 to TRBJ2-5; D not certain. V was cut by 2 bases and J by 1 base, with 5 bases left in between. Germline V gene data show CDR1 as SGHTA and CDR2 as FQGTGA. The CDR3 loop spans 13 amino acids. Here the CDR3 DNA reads TGTGCCAGCAGCTTAGGGCGCCAAGAGACCCAGTACTTC. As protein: CASSLGRQETQYF.

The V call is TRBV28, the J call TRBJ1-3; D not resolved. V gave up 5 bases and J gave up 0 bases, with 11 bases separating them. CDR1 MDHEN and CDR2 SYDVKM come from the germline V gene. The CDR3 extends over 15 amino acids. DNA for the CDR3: TGTGCCAGCAGTGCGGTCCTCTCCTCTGGAAACACCATATATTTT. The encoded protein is CASSAVLSSGNTIYF.

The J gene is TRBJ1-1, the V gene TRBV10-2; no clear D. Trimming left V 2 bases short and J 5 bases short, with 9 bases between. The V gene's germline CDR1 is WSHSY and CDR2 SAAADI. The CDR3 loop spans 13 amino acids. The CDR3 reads CASSEGVRTEAFF. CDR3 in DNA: TGCGCCAGCAGTGAGGGTGTGAGGACTGAAGCTTTCTTT.

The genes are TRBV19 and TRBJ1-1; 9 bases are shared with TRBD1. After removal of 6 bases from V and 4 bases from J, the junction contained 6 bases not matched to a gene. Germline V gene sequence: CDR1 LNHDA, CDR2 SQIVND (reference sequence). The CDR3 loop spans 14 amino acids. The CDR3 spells CASRMTGGRTEAFF. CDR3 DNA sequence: TGTGCCAGTAGGATGACAGGGGGTCGCACTGAAGCTTTCTTT.

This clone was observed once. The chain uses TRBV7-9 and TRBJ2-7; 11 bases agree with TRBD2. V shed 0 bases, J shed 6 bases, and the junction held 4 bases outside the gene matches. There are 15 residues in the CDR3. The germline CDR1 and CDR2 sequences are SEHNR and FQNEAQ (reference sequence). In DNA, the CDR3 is TGTGCCAGCAGCTTAGCCACTAGCGGGAGAGGCGAGCAGTACTTC. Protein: CASSLATSGRGEQYF. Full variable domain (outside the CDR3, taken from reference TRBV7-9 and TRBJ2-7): DTGVSQNPRHKITKRGQNVTFRCDPISEHNRLYWYRQTLGQGPEFLTYFQNEAQLEKSRLLSDRFSAERPKGSFSTLEIQRTEQGDSAMYLCASSLATSGRGEQYFGPGTRLTVT.

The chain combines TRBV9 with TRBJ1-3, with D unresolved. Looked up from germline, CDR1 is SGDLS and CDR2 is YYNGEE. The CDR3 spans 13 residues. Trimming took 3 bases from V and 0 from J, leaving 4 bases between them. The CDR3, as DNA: TGTGCCAGCAGCGGAGGCTCTGGAAACACCATATATTTT. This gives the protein CASSGGSGNTIYF.

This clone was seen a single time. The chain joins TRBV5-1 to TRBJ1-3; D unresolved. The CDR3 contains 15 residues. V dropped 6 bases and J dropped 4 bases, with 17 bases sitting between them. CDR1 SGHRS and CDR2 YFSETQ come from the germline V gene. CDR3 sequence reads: CASTSGKAAGNTIYF. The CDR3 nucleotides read TGCGCCAGCACCTCGGGGAAAGCAGCAGGAAACACCATATATTTT.

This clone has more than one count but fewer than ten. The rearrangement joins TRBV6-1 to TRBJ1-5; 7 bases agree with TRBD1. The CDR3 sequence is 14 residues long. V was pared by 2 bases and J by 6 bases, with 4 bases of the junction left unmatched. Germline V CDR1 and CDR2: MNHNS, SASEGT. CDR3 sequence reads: CASSERQGSQPQHF. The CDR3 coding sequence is TGTGCCAGCAGTGAAAGACAGGGAAGTCAGCCCCAGCATTTT.

Here the CDR3 DNA reads TGTGCCAGTGCATGGCACAGGGGAAACACTGAAGCTTTCTTT. Amino acids: CASAWHRGNTEAFF. The chain uses TRBV19 and TRBJ1-1, with 7 bases identical to TRBD1. Trimming at V came to 8 bases and at J to 2 bases, leaving 8 bases not matched to a gene. The CDR3 is made up of 14 amino acids. Germline V lookup: CDR1 LNHDA, CDR2 SQIVND (reference sequence).

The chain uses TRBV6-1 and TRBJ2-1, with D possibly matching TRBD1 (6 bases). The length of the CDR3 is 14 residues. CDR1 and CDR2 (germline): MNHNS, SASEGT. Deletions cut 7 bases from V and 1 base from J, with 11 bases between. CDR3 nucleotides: TGTGCCAGCACTCCGGGACATTCCTACAATGAGCAGTTCTTC. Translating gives CASTPGHSYNEQFF.

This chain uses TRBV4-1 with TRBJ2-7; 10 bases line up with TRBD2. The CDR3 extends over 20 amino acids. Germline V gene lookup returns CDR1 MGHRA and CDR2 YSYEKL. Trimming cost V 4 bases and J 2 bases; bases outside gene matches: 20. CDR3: CASSPSPWTSGRLLTYEQYF. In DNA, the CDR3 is TGCGCCAGCAGCCCTTCCCCCTGGACTAGCGGACGGCTACTCACCTACGAGCAGTACTTC.

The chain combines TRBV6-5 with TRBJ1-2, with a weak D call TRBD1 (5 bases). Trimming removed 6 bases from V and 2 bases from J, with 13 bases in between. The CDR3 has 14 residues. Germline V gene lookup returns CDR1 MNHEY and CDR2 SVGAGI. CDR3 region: CASSKRGGNYGYTF. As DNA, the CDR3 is TGTGCCAGCAGCAAACGGGGGGGAAACTATGGCTACACCTTC.

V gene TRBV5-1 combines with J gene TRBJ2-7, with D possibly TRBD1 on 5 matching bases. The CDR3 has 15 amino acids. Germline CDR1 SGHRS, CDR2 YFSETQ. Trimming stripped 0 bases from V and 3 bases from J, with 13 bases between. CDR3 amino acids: CASSLEARANYEQYF. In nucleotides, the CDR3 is TGCGCCAGCAGCTTGGAGGCCAGGGCCAACTACGAGCAGTACTTC.